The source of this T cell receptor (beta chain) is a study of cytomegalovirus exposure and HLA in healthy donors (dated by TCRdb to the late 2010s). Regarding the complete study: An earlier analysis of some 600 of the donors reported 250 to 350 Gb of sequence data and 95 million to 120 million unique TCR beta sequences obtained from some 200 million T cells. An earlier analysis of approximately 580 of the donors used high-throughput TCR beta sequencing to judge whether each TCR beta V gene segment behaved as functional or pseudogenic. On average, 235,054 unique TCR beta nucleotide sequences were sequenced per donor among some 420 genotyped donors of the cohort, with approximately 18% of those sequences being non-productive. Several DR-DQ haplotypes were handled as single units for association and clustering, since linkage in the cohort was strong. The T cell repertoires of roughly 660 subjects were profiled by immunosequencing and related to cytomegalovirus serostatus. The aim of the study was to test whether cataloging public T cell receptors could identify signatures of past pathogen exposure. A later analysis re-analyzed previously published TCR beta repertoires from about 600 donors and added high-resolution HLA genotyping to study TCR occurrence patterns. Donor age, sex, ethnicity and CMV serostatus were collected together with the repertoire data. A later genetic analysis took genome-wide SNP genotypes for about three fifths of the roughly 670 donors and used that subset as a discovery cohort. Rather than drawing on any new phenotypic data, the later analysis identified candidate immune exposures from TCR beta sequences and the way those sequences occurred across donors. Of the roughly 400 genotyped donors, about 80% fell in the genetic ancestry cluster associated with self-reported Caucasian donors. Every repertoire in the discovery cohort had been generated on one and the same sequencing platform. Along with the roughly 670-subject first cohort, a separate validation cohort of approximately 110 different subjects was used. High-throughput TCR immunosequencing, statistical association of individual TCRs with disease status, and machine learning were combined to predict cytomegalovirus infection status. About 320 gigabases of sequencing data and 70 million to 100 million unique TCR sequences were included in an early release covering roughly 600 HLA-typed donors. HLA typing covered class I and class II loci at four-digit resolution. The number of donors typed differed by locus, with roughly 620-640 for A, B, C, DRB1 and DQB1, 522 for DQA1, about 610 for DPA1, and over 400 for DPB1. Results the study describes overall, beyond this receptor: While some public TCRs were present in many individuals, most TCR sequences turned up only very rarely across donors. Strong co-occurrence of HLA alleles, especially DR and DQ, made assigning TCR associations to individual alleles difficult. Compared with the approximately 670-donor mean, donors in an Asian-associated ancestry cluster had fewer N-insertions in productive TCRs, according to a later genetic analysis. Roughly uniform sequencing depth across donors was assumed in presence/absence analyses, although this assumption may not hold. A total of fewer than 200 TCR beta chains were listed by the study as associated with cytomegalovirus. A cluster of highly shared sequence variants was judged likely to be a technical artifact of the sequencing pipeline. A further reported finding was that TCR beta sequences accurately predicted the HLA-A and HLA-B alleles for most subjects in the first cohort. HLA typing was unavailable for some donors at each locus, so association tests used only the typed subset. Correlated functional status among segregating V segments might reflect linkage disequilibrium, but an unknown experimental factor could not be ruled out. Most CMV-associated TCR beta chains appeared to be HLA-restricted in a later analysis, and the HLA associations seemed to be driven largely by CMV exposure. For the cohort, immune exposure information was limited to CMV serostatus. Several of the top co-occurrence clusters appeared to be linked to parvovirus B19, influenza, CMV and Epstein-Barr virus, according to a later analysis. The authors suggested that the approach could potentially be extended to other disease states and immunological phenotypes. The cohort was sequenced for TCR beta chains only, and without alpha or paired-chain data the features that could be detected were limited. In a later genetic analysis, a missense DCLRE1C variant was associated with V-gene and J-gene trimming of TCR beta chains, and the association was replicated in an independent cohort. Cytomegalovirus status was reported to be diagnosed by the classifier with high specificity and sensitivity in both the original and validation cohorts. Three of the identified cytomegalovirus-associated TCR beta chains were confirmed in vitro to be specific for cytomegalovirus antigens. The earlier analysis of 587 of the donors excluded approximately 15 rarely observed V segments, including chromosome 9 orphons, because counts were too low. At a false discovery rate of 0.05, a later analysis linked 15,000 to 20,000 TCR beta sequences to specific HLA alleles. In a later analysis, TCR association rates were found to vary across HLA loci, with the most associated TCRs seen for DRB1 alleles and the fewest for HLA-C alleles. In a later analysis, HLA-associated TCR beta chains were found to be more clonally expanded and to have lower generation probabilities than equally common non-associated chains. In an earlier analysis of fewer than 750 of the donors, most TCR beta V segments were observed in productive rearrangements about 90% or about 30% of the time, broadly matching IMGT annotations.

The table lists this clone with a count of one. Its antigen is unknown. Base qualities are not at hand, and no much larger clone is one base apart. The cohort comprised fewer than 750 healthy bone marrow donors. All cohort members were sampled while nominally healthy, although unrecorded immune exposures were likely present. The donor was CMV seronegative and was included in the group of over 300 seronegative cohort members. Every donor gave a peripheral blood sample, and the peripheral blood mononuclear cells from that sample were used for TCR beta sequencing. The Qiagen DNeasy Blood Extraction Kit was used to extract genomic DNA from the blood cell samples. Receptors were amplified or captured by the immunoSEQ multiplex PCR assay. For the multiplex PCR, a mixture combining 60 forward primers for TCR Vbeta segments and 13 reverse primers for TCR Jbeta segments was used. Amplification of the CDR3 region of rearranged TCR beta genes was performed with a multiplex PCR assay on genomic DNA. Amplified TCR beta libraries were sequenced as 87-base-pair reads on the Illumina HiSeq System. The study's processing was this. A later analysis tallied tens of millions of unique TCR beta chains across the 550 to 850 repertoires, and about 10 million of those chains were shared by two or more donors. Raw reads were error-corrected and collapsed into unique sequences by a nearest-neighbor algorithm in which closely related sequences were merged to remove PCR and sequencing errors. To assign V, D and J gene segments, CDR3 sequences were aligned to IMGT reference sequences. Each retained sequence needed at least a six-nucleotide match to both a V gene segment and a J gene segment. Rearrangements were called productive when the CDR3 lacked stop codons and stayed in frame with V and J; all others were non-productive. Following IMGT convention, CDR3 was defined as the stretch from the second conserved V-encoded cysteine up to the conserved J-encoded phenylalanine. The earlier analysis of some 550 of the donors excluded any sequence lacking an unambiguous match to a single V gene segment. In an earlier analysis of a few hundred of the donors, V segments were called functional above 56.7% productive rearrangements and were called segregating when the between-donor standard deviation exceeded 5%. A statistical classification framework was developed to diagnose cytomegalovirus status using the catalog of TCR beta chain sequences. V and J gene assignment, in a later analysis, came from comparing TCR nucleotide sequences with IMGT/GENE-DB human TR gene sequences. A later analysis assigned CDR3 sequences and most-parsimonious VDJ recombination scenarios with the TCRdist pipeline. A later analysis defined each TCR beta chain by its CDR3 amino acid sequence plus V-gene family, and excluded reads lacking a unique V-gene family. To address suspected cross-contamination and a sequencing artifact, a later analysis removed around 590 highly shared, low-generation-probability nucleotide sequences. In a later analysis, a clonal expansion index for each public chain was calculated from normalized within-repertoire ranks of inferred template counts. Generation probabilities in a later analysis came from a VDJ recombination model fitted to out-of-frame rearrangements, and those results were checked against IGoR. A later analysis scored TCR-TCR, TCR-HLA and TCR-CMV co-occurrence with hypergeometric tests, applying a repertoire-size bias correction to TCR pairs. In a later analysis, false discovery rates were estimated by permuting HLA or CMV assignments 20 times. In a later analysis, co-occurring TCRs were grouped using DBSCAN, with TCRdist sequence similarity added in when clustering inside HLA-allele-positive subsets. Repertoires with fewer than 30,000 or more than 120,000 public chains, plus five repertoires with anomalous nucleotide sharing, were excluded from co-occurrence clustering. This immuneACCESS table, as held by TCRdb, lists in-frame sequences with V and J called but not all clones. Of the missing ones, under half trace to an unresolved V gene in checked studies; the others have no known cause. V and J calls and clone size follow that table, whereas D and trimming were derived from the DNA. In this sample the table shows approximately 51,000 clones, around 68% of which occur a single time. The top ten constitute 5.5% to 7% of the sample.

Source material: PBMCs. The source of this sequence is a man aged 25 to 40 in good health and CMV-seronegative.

The CDR3 region has the sequence CASSAPGADEQFF. The DNA sequence is TGTGCCAGCAGTGCCCCGGGTGCCGATGAGCAGTTCTTC. The rearrangement combines TRBV6-6 with TRBJ2-1; confidence is insufficient to name the D gene. V is reduced by 5 bases and J by 8 bases, leaving a spacing of 13 bases between them. In the germline V gene (reference sequence), CDR1 corresponds to MNHNY and CDR2 to SVGAGI. The CDR3 numbers 13 residues from cysteine through phenylalanine. Kept here is only the CDR3 DNA, which spans 39 bases and is read in frame from base 1.